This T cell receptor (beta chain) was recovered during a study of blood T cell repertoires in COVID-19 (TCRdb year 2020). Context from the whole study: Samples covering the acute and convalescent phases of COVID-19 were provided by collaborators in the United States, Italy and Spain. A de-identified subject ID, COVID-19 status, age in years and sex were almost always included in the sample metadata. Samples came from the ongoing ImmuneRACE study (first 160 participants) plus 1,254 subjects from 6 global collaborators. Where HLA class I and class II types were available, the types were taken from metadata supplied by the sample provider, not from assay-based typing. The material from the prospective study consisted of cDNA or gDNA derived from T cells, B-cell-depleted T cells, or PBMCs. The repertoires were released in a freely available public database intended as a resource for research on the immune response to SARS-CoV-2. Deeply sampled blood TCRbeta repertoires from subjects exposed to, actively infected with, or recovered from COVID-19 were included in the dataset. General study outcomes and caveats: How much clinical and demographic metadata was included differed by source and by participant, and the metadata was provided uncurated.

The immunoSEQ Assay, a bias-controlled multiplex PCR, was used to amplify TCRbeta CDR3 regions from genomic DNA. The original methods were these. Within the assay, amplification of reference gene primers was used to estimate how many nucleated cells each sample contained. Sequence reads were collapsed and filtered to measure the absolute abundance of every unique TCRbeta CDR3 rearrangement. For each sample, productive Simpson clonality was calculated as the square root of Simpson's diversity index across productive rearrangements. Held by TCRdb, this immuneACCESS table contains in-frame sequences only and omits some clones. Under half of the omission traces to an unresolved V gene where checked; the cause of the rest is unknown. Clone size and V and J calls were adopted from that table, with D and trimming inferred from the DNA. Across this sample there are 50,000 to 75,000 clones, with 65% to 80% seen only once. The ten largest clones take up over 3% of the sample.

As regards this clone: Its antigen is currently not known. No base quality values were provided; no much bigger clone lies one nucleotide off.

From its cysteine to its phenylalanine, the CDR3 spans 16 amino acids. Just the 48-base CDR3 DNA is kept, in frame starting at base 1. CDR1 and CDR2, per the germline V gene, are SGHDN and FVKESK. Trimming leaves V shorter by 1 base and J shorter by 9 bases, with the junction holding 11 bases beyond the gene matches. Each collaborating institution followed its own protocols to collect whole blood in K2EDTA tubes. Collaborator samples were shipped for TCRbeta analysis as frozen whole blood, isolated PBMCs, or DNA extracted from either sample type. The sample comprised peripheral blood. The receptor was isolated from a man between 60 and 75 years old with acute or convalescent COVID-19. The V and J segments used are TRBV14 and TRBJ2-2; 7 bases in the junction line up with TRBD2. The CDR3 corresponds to CASSQGLAGTGRELFF. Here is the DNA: TGTGCCAGCAGCCAAGGACTAGCAGGGACGGGCCGGGAGCTGTTTTTT.